The entry that follows covers one T cell receptor beta chain sequence. The antigen remains unidentified. The sample originates from a study of cytomegalovirus exposure and HLA in healthy donors. Study background: The roughly 110 validation repertoires were reported in a later analysis to have been generated on the same platform as the approximately 600 first-cohort repertoires.

V lost 6 bases to trimming and J lost 5 bases, with 13 bases between them. There are 13 residues in the CDR3. CDR1 and CDR2 (germline): WNHNN, SYGVQD (reference sequence). Clones were sequenced by immunoSEQ multiplex PCR, and TCRdb holds only the in-frame ones, with some missing. The sample holds 250,000 to 300,000 clones; approximately 86% are singletons and the top ten take around 1%. General study results and limits: Specific recognition of CMV antigens was confirmed in vitro for a few chains (all CMV-associated). Reportedly, cytomegalovirus status was diagnosed with high sensitivity and specificity. Researchers catalogued approximately 170 TCR beta chains as cytomegalovirus-associated.

The sequence derives from a woman aged 18-29 years in good health and CMV-seronegative. Material for sequencing was PBMCs. The genes are TRBV10-1 and TRBJ1-1; D might be TRBD1 (5 bases). CDR3 DNA sequence: TGCGCCAGCAGGGAGCAGGGCGATACTGAAGCTTTCTTT. Protein sequence: CASREQGDTEAFF.